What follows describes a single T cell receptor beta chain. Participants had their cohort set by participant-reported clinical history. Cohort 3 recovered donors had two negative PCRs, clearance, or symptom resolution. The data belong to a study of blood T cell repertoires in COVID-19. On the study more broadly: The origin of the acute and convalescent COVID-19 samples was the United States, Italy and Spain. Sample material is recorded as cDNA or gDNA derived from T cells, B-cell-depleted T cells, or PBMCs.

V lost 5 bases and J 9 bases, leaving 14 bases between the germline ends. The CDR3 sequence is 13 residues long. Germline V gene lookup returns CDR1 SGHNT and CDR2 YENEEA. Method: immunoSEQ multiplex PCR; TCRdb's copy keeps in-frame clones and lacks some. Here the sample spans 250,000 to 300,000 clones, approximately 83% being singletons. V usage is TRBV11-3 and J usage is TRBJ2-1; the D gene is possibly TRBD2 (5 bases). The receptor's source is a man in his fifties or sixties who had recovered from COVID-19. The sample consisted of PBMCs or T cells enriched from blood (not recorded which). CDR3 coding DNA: TGTGCCAGCAGCCCCAAGTTAGAGGGTGAGCAGTTCTTC. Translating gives CASSPKLEGEQFF.